These T cell receptor beta chains were read from a single sample in a study of beta chain features in type 1 diabetes. Produced via immunoSEQ multiplex PCR; TCRdb's table is partial and in-frame only. The sample has under 300,000 clones, 25% to 30% seen once. Sequencing was done on a sample of central memory CD4+ T cells from blood. Receptors were obtained from a man aged 25 to 40 in good health. CDR3s include the opening cysteine and the closing phenylalanine or tryptophan. Each record gives: J gene, V gene, clone size, D gene, CDR3 protein, CDR3 DNA. D genes are given only for firm matches. Clone size, where shown, is once, few, many, or a class for clones that have expanded.

J gene: TRBJ2-2
V gene: TRBV4-3
clone size: few
D gene: .
CDR3 protein: CASSPQANTGELFF
CDR3 DNA: TGCGCCAGCAGCCCCCAGGCGAACACCGGGGAGCTGTTTTTT

J gene: TRBJ2-3
V gene: TRBV6-6
clone size: few
D gene: TRBD2
CDR3 protein: CASRKELAASTDTQYF
CDR3 DNA: TGTGCCAGCAGAAAAGAACTAGCGGCTAGCACAGATACGCAGTATTTT

J gene: TRBJ2-1
V gene: TRBV29-1
clone size: few
D gene: TRBD2
CDR3 protein: CSVVSLAGEHEQFF
CDR3 DNA: TGCAGCGTTGTCTCACTAGCGGGAGAACATGAGCAGTTCTTC

J gene: TRBJ2-3
V gene: TRBV5-1
clone size: .
D gene: .
CDR3 protein: CASSFTDSTDTQYF
CDR3 DNA: TGCGCCAGCAGCTTCACGGACAGCACAGATACGCAGTATTTT

J gene: TRBJ2-5
V gene: TRBV29-1
clone size: few
D gene: .
CDR3 protein: CSVAVETQYF
CDR3 DNA: TGCAGCGTTGCTGTAGAGACCCAGTACTTC

J gene: TRBJ2-7
V gene: TRBV7-9
clone size: many
D gene: .
CDR3 protein: CASSGTGSYEQYF
CDR3 DNA: TGTGCCAGCAGCGGAACAGGGAGTTACGAGCAGTACTTC

J gene: TRBJ2-1
V gene: TRBV28
clone size: .
D gene: .
CDR3 protein: CASSFPFGGSTNEQFF
CDR3 DNA: TGTGCCAGCAGTTTCCCTTTCGGGGGTAGTACCAATGAGCAGTTCTTC

J gene: TRBJ1-2
V gene: TRBV2
clone size: few
D gene: .
CDR3 protein: CASSERGSYGYTF
CDR3 DNA: TGTGCCAGCAGTGAGAGGGGATCCTATGGCTACACCTTC

J gene: TRBJ2-3
V gene: TRBV5-1
clone size: few
D gene: TRBD2
CDR3 protein: CASSDTLAGGPSDTQYF
CDR3 DNA: TGCGCCAGCAGCGATACTCTAGCGGGAGGCCCGTCGGATACGCAGTATTTT

J gene: TRBJ2-4
V gene: TRBV6-5
clone size: few
D gene: .
CDR3 protein: CASTFLATKNIQYF
CDR3 DNA: TGTGCCAGCACCTTTCTAGCAACCAAAAACATTCAGTACTTC

J gene: TRBJ2-7
V gene: TRBV6-5
clone size: .
D gene: TRBD1
CDR3 protein: CASIKRTGTTYEQYF
CDR3 DNA: TGTGCCAGCATTAAAAGGACAGGTACTACCTACGAGCAGTACTTC

J gene: TRBJ1-2
V gene: TRBV30
clone size: .
D gene: .
CDR3 protein: CAWSGGPLEGYTF
CDR3 DNA: TGTGCCTGGAGTGGGGGCCCCCTCGAGGGCTACACCTTC

J gene: TRBJ1-2
V gene: TRBV10-3
clone size: .
D gene: .
CDR3 protein: CAISDKLYGYTF
CDR3 DNA: TGTGCCATCAGTGATAAACTCTATGGCTACACCTTC

J gene: TRBJ2-5
V gene: TRBV5-1
clone size: .
D gene: .
CDR3 protein: CASSPDTRKETQYF
CDR3 DNA: TGCGCCAGCAGCCCGGACACTAGGAAAGAGACCCAGTACTTC

J gene: TRBJ1-1
V gene: TRBV19
clone size: .
D gene: TRBD1
CDR3 protein: CASSIDRDTEAFF
CDR3 DNA: TGTGCCAGTAGTATTGACAGGGACACTGAAGCTTTCTTT

J gene: TRBJ2-4
V gene: TRBV30
clone size: .
D gene: .
CDR3 protein: CAWSVGSPGKNIQYF
CDR3 DNA: TGTGCCTGGAGTGTAGGCAGTCCGGGAAAAAACATTCAGTACTTC

J gene: TRBJ1-1
V gene: TRBV29-1
clone size: .
D gene: TRBD1
CDR3 protein: CSARGTGLNTEAFF
CDR3 DNA: TGCAGCGCCCGAGGGACAGGATTGAACACTGAAGCTTTCTTT

J gene: TRBJ1-5
V gene: TRBV7-2
clone size: few
D gene: TRBD1
CDR3 protein: CASSLLQGRGNQPQHF
CDR3 DNA: TGTGCCAGCAGCCTCCTACAGGGGAGAGGCAATCAGCCCCAGCATTTT

J gene: TRBJ2-1
V gene: TRBV23-1
clone size: .
D gene: .
CDR3 protein: CASSQLSPTKAVTYNEQFF
CDR3 DNA: TGCGCCAGCAGTCAACTATCCCCGACTAAGGCGGTAACCTACAATGAGCAGTTCTTC

J gene: TRBJ2-6
V gene: TRBV5-4
clone size: few
D gene: .
CDR3 protein: CASSGPGYGANVLTF
CDR3 DNA: TGTGCCAGCAGCGGACCAGGGTACGGGGCCAACGTCCTGACTTTC

J gene: TRBJ1-6
V gene: TRBV16
clone size: many
D gene: .
CDR3 protein: CASRNIGSETPLHF
CDR3 DNA: TGTGCCAGCAGAAACATAGGGAGTGAGACACCCCTCCACTTT

J gene: TRBJ1-1
V gene: TRBV20-1
clone size: .
D gene: .
CDR3 protein: CSAVQGLEAFF
CDR3 DNA: TGCAGTGCTGTCCAGGGCCTTGAAGCTTTCTTT

J gene: TRBJ2-1
V gene: TRBV7-2
clone size: few
D gene: TRBD1
CDR3 protein: CASSLGGTGHYNEQFF
CDR3 DNA: TGTGCCAGCAGCTTAGGCGGGACAGGCCACTACAATGAGCAGTTCTTC

J gene: TRBJ2-3
V gene: TRBV29-1
clone size: .
D gene: .
CDR3 protein: CSVELRNTQYF
CDR3 DNA: TGCAGCGTGGAACTACGGAATACGCAGTATTTT

J gene: TRBJ1-1
V gene: TRBV11-3
clone size: few
D gene: .
CDR3 protein: CASSLDGRAGNTEAFF
CDR3 DNA: TGTGCCAGCAGCTTAGATGGACGGGCGGGGAACACTGAAGCTTTCTTT

J gene: TRBJ2-3
V gene: TRBV7-2
clone size: many
D gene: .
CDR3 protein: CASSRFTGSTDTQYF
CDR3 DNA: TGTGCCAGCAGCCGATTTACCGGGTCCACAGATACGCAGTATTTT

J gene: TRBJ2-7
V gene: TRBV25-1
clone size: once
D gene: .
CDR3 protein: CASSGQGSSYEQYF
CDR3 DNA: TGTGCCAGCAGTGGTCAGGGGAGCTCCTACGAGCAGTACTTC

J gene: TRBJ2-1
V gene: TRBV7-2
clone size: few
D gene: TRBD2
CDR3 protein: CASSPAGLAVYNEQFF
CDR3 DNA: TGTGCCAGCAGCCCCGCTGGACTAGCGGTTTACAATGAGCAGTTCTTC

J gene: TRBJ2-5
V gene: TRBV13
clone size: .
D gene: TRBD2
CDR3 protein: CASSRRTGLAGQETQYF
CDR3 DNA: TGTGCCAGCAGCAGACGAACGGGACTAGCGGGGCAAGAGACCCAGTACTTC

J gene: TRBJ2-7
V gene: TRBV25-1
clone size: many
D gene: .
CDR3 protein: CASSERTAATEQYF
CDR3 DNA: TGTGCCAGCAGTGAAAGGACGGCTGCGACGGAGCAGTACTTC

J gene: TRBJ2-2
V gene: TRBV4-2
clone size: .
D gene: TRBD1
CDR3 protein: CASSQEPLRTGPGELFF
CDR3 DNA: TGTGCCAGCAGCCAAGAGCCCCTAAGGACAGGTCCCGGGGAGCTGTTTTTT

J gene: TRBJ2-7
V gene: TRBV28
clone size: .
D gene: .
CDR3 protein: CASSLPTYEQYF
CDR3 DNA: TGTGCCAGCAGTTTACCGACCTACGAGCAGTACTTC

J gene: TRBJ1-5
V gene: TRBV21-1
clone size: few
D gene: .
CDR3 protein: CASNPFDRGGKDQPQHF
CDR3 DNA: TGTGCCAGCAACCCATTCGACAGGGGAGGGAAGGATCAGCCCCAGCATTTT

J gene: TRBJ1-6
V gene: TRBV5-8
clone size: .
D gene: .
CDR3 protein: CASSARGWGSPLHF
CDR3 DNA: TGTGCCAGCAGCGCTAGGGGATGGGGATCACCCCTCCACTTT

J gene: TRBJ2-7
V gene: TRBV29-1
clone size: few
D gene: .
CDR3 protein: CSVARATGLYEQYF
CDR3 DNA: TGCAGCGTTGCTCGGGCCACTGGGCTCTACGAGCAGTACTTC

J gene: TRBJ2-7
V gene: TRBV5-4
clone size: .
D gene: TRBD2
CDR3 protein: CASSFGLAGEQYF
CDR3 DNA: TGTGCCAGCAGCTTCGGACTAGCGGGCGAGCAGTACTTC

J gene: TRBJ2-5
V gene: TRBV2
clone size: .
D gene: TRBD1
CDR3 protein: CASSPRDREYQETQYF
CDR3 DNA: TGTGCCAGCAGTCCCAGGGACAGGGAGTACCAAGAGACCCAGTACTTC

J gene: TRBJ2-7
V gene: TRBV27
clone size: many
D gene: .
CDR3 protein: CASGRGPGEQYF
CDR3 DNA: TGTGCCAGTGGGAGGGGGCCAGGCGAGCAGTACTTC

J gene: TRBJ2-5
V gene: TRBV4-2
clone size: few
D gene: TRBD2
CDR3 protein: CASSQESLASGETQYF
CDR3 DNA: TGTGCCAGCAGCCAAGAAAGTTTAGCTAGCGGGGAGACCCAGTACTTC

J gene: TRBJ2-3
V gene: TRBV7-9
clone size: .
D gene: .
CDR3 protein: CASSLAPGADTQYF
CDR3 DNA: TGTGCCAGCAGCTTAGCCCCCGGAGCAGATACGCAGTATTTT

J gene: TRBJ1-2
V gene: TRBV25-1
clone size: few
D gene: TRBD1
CDR3 protein: CASSEQGAKADYGYTF
CDR3 DNA: TGTGCCAGCAGTGAACAGGGGGCGAAGGCAGACTATGGCTACACCTTC

J gene: TRBJ2-3
V gene: TRBV9
clone size: .
D gene: TRBD2
CDR3 protein: CASSSGTSGTTDTQYF
CDR3 DNA: TGTGCCAGCAGCTCCGGGACTAGCGGAACCACAGATACGCAGTATTTT

J gene: TRBJ2-5
V gene: TRBV7-2
clone size: few
D gene: .
CDR3 protein: CASSLGGFSQETQYF
CDR3 DNA: TGTGCCAGCAGCTTAGGTGGCTTTAGCCAAGAGACCCAGTACTTC

J gene: TRBJ1-3
V gene: TRBV13
clone size: many
D gene: TRBD1
CDR3 protein: CASSPGTGGRLSGNTIYF
CDR3 DNA: TGTGCCAGCAGCCCTGGGACAGGGGGTCGCCTCTCTGGAAACACCATATATTTT

J gene: TRBJ1-2
V gene: TRBV19
clone size: .
D gene: TRBD1
CDR3 protein: CATSEGQGGGYTF
CDR3 DNA: TGTGCCACCTCCGAGGGACAGGGGGGTGGCTACACCTTC

J gene: TRBJ2-3
V gene: TRBV7-2
clone size: few
D gene: TRBD2
CDR3 protein: CASSGGAGGPGTQYF
CDR3 DNA: TGTGCCAGCAGCGGGGGAGCGGGAGGTCCGGGTACGCAGTATTTT